Given below is one T cell receptor beta chain in context. The antigen is unknown. This sample was included in a study of cytomegalovirus exposure and HLA in healthy donors. Study-wide findings and caveats: As confirmed in vitro, three CMV-associated chains were specific for CMV antigens. In the roughly 130 validation repertoires, a later analysis found that first-cohort TCR clusters tended to co-occur. Among TCR sequences, most were rare, though some public TCRs appeared in many donors.

Libraries were prepared by immunoSEQ multiplex PCR; TCRdb keeps only in-frame clonotypes and omits some of them. The table has about 98,000 clones, around 90% seen once. Deletions cut 2 bases from V and 7 bases from J, with 6 bases between. CDR3 length equals 12 residues. The germline CDR1 and CDR2 sequences are KGHSH and LQKENI. This TCR derives from a woman aged 25-40 years in good health and CMV-seronegative. The sequenced sample consisted of PBMCs. This chain joins TRBV18 and TRBJ2-1; D unclear. The CDR3 region is CASSPTDNEQFF. CDR3 sequence (DNA): TGTGCCAGCTCACCAACAGATAATGAGCAGTTCTTC. The full variable domain, its missing parts supplied by reference TRBV18 and TRBJ2-1, is NAGVMQNPRHLVRRRGQEARLRCSPMKGHSHVYWYRQLPEEGLKFMVYLQKENIIDESGMPKERFSAEFPKEGPSILRIQQVVRGDSAAYFCASSPTDNEQFFGPGTRLTVL.